A single sample gave rise to the 20 T cell receptor beta chains below, sequenced in a study of cytomegalovirus exposure and HLA in healthy donors. Using immunoSEQ multiplex PCR, the repertoire was profiled, and TCRdb retains in-frame clones only, with some absent. The data show about 110,000 clones, with roughly 90% seen just once and 2% to 2.5% held by the top ten. Sequenced: PBMCs. The receptors derive from a woman between 18 and 30 years old in good health and CMV-seronegative.

This rearrangement joins TRBV9 to TRBJ1-2, with 8 bases lining up with TRBD1. V lost 4 bases and J lost 4; bases outside the gene matches: 6. CDR3 length: 14 residues. Germline CDR1 is SGDLS and CDR2 is YYNGEE. CDR3 sequence (DNA): TGTGCCAGCAGCCCCCGAGGGACAGGCTATGGCTACACCTTC. Its translation: CASSPRGTGYGYTF. Full variable domain (missing parts from reference TRBV9 and TRBJ1-2): DSGVTQTPKHLITATGQRVTLRCSPRSGDLSVYWYQQSLDQGLQFLIQYYNGEERAKGNILERFSAQQFPDLHSELNLSSLELGDSALYFCASSPRGTGYGYTFGSGTRLTVV.

This chain uses TRBV29-1 with TRBJ2-5; D possibly corresponds to TRBD1 (6 bases). CDR3 length: 13 amino acids. V lost 2 bases, J lost 4 bases, and 11 bases lay in between. Germline V CDR1 and CDR2: SQVTM, ANQGSEA. The DNA for the CDR3 is TGCAGCGTTGAAACAGGGTCGGGAGAGACCCAGTACTTC. It specifies CSVETGSGETQYF.

The CDR3 here is CASTSSYEQYF. For the CDR3, the DNA is TGTGCCAGCACTTCCTCCTACGAGCAGTACTTC. The J gene is TRBJ2-5, the V gene TRBV28; D unresolved. The DNA end is a closer match to TRBJ2-7, so the J assignment may be wrong. This CDR3 comprises 11 residues. Per germline, CDR1 MDHEN and CDR2 SYDVKM.

The rearrangement joins TRBV4-3 to TRBJ2-3; D possibly corresponds to TRBD2 (5 bases). This CDR3 comprises 15 residues. V was pared by 1 base and J by 5 bases, with 13 bases between. Germline-derived CDR1 and CDR2 are LGHNA and YSLEER. CDR3 sequence (DNA): TGCGCCAGCAGCCAAGGACGGGGTGCGCAAGATACGCAGTATTTT. It codes for CASSQGRGAQDTQYF.

This clone has just a few counts. The V and J genes are TRBV6-6 and TRBJ2-7; D not resolved. This CDR3 has 13 amino acids. Germline CDR1 is MNHNY and CDR2 is SVGAGI (reference sequence). Trimming left V 6 bases short and J 2 bases short, with 11 bases between. The CDR3 here is CASSRGSAYEQYF. CDR3 nucleotide sequence: TGTGCCAGCAGCCGCGGATCTGCCTACGAGCAGTACTTC.

The chain joins TRBV4-3 to TRBJ2-3; 11 bases fit TRBD2. Trimming at V came to 1 base and at J to 2 bases, leaving 2 bases not matched to a gene. The CDR3 totals 16 residues. The V gene's germline CDR1 is LGHNA and CDR2 YSLEER. The CDR3 DNA reads as TGCGCCAGCAGCCAAGGACTAGCGGGAACCACAGATACGCAGTATTTT. Amino acids: CASSQGLAGTTDTQYF.

The chain has TRBV7-2 and TRBJ1-1; the D gene is possibly TRBD1 (5 bases). CDR1 SGHTA and CDR2 FQGNSA come from the germline V gene. This CDR3 has 16 residues. The ends were cut back, 2 bases at V and 3 bases at J, with 16 bases in the middle. CDR3 in amino acids: CASSLQGSGVYTEAFF. The CDR3 DNA sequence: TGTGCCAGCAGCTTACAGGGTTCGGGGGTATACACTGAAGCTTTCTTT. The full variable domain, its missing parts supplied by reference TRBV7-2 and TRBJ1-1, is GAGVSQSPSNKVTEKGKDVELRCDPISGHTALYWYRQSLGQGLEFLIYFQGNSAPDKSGLPSDRFSAERTGGSVSTLTIQRTQQEDSAVYLCASSLQGSGVYTEAFFGQGTRLTVV.

V usage is TRBV6-5 and J usage is TRBJ2-3; 8 positions agree with TRBD1. This CDR3 is 14 amino acids long. V lost 5 bases, J lost 3 bases, and 4 bases stayed unmatched. Germline V lookup: CDR1 MNHEY, CDR2 SVGAGI. The CDR3 loop is CASSLRTGTDTQYF. The CDR3 DNA follows: TGTGCCAGCAGTCTGCGGACAGGGACAGATACGCAGTATTTT.

V gene TRBV5-6 combines with J gene TRBJ2-2, with D possibly TRBD2 on 6 matching bases. The V gene lost 7 bases and the J gene lost 5 bases, with 18 bases spanning the gap. The CDR3 runs 15 residues. Germline CDR1 is SGHDT and CDR2 is YYEEEE. Here the CDR3 DNA reads TGTGCCAGCGGAGGGGTTGATCTGGATACCGGGGAGCTGTTTTTT. Its protein product is CASGGVDLDTGELFF.

This clone was detected many times. The identical CDR3 is also encoded by other nucleotide sequences in the sample. V usage is TRBV4-3 and J usage is TRBJ2-5; 8 bases match TRBD1. Trimming took 3 bases from V and 5 from J; bases not matched to a gene: 2. Germline CDR1 reads LGHNA; CDR2 reads YSLEER. There are 13 residues in the CDR3. This chain's CDR3 is CASSQDREETQYF. The DNA for the CDR3 is TGCGCCAGCAGCCAGGACAGGGAGGAGACCCAGTACTTC.

The rearrangement joins TRBV7-2 to TRBJ2-2; D is unresolved. Between the trimmed V and J ends, which lost 8 bases and 8 bases, there was a span of 15 bases. CDR3 length equals 13 residues. The germline V gene has CDR1 SGHTA and CDR2 FQGNSA. CDR3 protein: CASAPPAGGELFF. CDR3 in DNA: TGTGCCAGCGCCCCCCCCGCCGGTGGGGAGCTGTTTTTT.

V gene TRBV30 combines with J gene TRBJ2-1; 10 bases agree with TRBD2. Germline assignment: CDR1 GTSNPN and CDR2 SVGIG (reference sequence). The CDR3 is made up of 14 amino acids. The trim removed 6 bases at V and 4 bases at J, leaving 6 bases unmatched. CDR3: CACRLAGIYNEQFF. DNA for the CDR3: TGTGCCTGTCGACTAGCGGGTATATACAATGAGCAGTTCTTC.

This sequence joins TRBV28 and TRBJ2-3, with 9 nucleotides matching TRBD1. There are 16 residues in the CDR3. Germline trimming cut 4 bases from V and 2 bases from J; bases unmatched to any gene: 7. Germline CDR1 and CDR2: MDHEN and SYDVKM. The CDR3 reads CASSSPGTGNTDTQYF. CDR3 DNA sequence: TGTGCCAGCAGTTCCCCCGGGACAGGGAACACAGATACGCAGTATTTT.

V and J are TRBV19 and TRBJ1-4, with D hard to call. The CDR3 spans 12 residues. V lost 0 bases, J lost 8 bases, and 4 bases lay in between. The germline CDR1 and CDR2 sequences are LNHDA and SQIVND (reference sequence). CDR3 DNA sequence: TGTGCCAGTAGTATAGATGGCGAAAAACTGTTTTTT. As protein: CASSIDGEKLFF.

In this sample, this clone turned up once. V and J are TRBV4-1 and TRBJ1-1, with D unresolved. There are 14 residues in the CDR3. The V gene's germline CDR1 is MGHRA and CDR2 YSYEKL. The V and J ends lost 1 base and 1 base respectively, with 7 bases between them. CDR3 residues: CASSQGNRNTEAFF. CDR3 bases: TGCGCCAGCAGCCAAGGAAACAGGAACACTGAAGCTTTCTTT.

In this sample, this clone turned up a few times. The rearrangement joins TRBV6-5 to TRBJ2-1, with TRBD2 matching 12 bases. This CDR3 region has 15 residues. Germline-derived CDR1 and CDR2 are MNHEY and SVGAGI. V lost 6 bases, J lost 7 bases, and 7 bases stayed unmatched. CDR3 DNA sequence: TGTGCCAGCAGACCCCTAGCGGGAGGGGGGAATGAGCAGTTCTTC. Encoded protein: CASRPLAGGGNEQFF.

The chain uses TRBV15 and TRBJ1-1; D uncertain. Germline lookup yields CDR1 LNHNV and CDR2 YYDKDF (reference sequence). With 0 bases removed from V and 0 bases from J, the gap between germline ends came to 17 bases. This CDR3 has 18 residues. This chain's CDR3 is CATSREEVGRALNTEAFF. DNA of the CDR3: TGTGCCACCAGCAGAGAGGAGGTTGGTAGGGCCTTGAACACTGAAGCTTTCTTT.

This rearrangement joins TRBV29-1 to TRBJ2-1; 7 nucleotides match TRBD2. The CDR3 loop spans 14 amino acids. CDR1 is SQVTM and CDR2 is ANQGSEA in the germline V gene. This chain's CDR3 is CGGGPHSSYNEQFF. CDR3 in DNA: TGCGGGGGGGGTCCCCACAGCTCCTACAATGAGCAGTTCTTC.

The chain uses TRBV29-1 and TRBJ1-1; unclear D gene. Trimming removed 4 bases at V and 8 bases at J, with 17 bases between. The CDR3 has 13 amino acids. CDR1 and CDR2 from the germline V gene are SQVTM and ANQGSEA. DNA of the CDR3: TGCAGCGTTGTGGATTGGTGGGGAGAGGAAGCTTTCTTT. It yields the protein CSVVDWWGEEAFF.

The CDR3 DNA sequence: TGTGCCAGCAGTCCCTCTCGAGGGCTTGGTGACACCATATATTTT. This encodes CASSPSRGLGDTIYF. The V and J genes are TRBV28 and TRBJ1-3; D not certain. From germline, CDR1 is MDHEN and CDR2 SYDVKM. The CDR3 has 15 residues. V gave up 5 bases and J gave up 8 bases, with 19 bases separating them.